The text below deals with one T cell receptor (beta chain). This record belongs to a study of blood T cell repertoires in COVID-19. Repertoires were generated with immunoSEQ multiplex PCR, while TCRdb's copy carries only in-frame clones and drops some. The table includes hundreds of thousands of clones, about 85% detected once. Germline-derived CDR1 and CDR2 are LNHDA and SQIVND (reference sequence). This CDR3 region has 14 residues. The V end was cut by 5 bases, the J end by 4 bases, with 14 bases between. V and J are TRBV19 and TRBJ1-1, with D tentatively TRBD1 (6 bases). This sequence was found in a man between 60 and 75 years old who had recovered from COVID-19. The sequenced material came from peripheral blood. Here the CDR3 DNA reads TGTGCCAGTAGTCCGACAGGCATGATCACTGAAGCTTTCTTT. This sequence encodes CASSPTGMITEAFF.